These T cell receptor beta chains were read from a single sample in a study of blood T cell repertoires in COVID-19. The table came from immunoSEQ multiplex PCR; TCRdb's copy has only in-frame clones and leaves some out. The sample holds 200,000 or so clones, roughly 80% seen once. The sequencing input was PBMCs or T cells enriched from blood (not recorded which). These receptors originate from a woman in her forties or fifties who had been exposed to COVID-19. Each CDR3 is given with its conserved first and last residue. A D gene is named only where the DNA matches it firmly. Clone size is not always given. Where it is, it says once, few, many or a class for expanded clones.

j_call v_call clone_size cdr3_length d_call cdr3_aa cdr3_nt
TRBJ1-1 TRBV27 . 13 . CASKLGGDTEAFF TGTGCCAGCAAGCTCGGGGGAGACACTGAAGCTTTCTTT
TRBJ2-6 TRBV29-1 . 17 TRBD1 CSVEGGDRGSGANVLTF TGCAGCGTTGAAGGTGGTGACAGGGGCTCTGGGGCCAACGTCCTGACTTTC
TRBJ1-6 TRBV19 . 13 . CASSIAENSPLHF TGTGCCAGTAGTATAGCGGAGAATTCACCCCTCCACTTT
TRBJ2-1 TRBV19 . 14 . CASKDGLGRNEQFF TGTGCCAGTAAAGATGGACTGGGTCGAAATGAGCAGTTCTTC
TRBJ1-2 TRBV9 . 13 . CASSVGWEGGYTF TGTGCCAGCAGCGTAGGCTGGGAGGGTGGCTACACCTTC
TRBJ1-4 TRBV6-6 . 15 . CASSYSKGAKEKLFF TGTGCCAGCAGTTACTCGAAAGGGGCCAAAGAAAAACTGTTTTTT
TRBJ1-1 TRBV11-1 . 13 TRBD1 CAILKGADTEAFF TGTGCCATCTTAAAGGGGGCGGACACTGAAGCTTTCTTT
TRBJ2-3 TRBV7-8 . 16 TRBD2 CASSFGTSFSTDTQYF TGTGCCAGCAGCTTCGGGACTAGCTTTAGCACAGATACGCAGTATTTT
TRBJ1-1 TRBV20-1 few 11 TRBD1 CSAPGGTEAFF TGCAGTGCCCCAGGGGGCACTGAAGCTTTCTTT
TRBJ2-5 TRBV30 few 15 TRBD2 CAWSGGLAYQETQYF TGTGCCTGGAGTGGTGGACTAGCCTACCAAGAGACCCAGTACTTC
TRBJ1-1 TRBV5-1 few 18 . CASSSGVVGLSMNTEAFF TGCGCCAGCAGCTCCGGGGTTGTCGGTCTTAGTATGAACACTGAAGCTTTCTTT
TRBJ1-2 TRBV5-8 . 13 . CASNRGLDYGYTF TGTGCCAGCAACCGAGGGTTAGACTATGGCTACACCTTC
TRBJ1-5 TRBV18 . 14 TRBD1 CASSPGTGNQPQHF TGTGCCAGCTCCCCAGGGACAGGGAATCAGCCCCAGCATTTT
TRBJ1-4 TRBV2 . 14 . CASSGGALNEKLFF TGTGCCAGCAGTGGTGGGGCCTTAAATGAAAAACTGTTTTTT
TRBJ1-2 TRBV29-1 . 13 . CSVDTLEHYGYTF TGCAGCGTTGACACCCTAGAACACTATGGCTACACCTTC
TRBJ1-1 TRBV30 . 12 TRBD1 CAWTPGTGGQLF TGTGCCTGGACCCCCGGGACAGGAGGACAACTCTTT
TRBJ1-1 TRBV12-3/TRBV12-4 . 12 . CASGGRNTEAFF TGTGCCAGCGGTGGCAGGAACACTGAAGCTTTCTTT
TRBJ1-5 TRBV5-1 . 14 TRBD1 CASSLDRGGQPQHF TGCGCCAGCAGCCTAGACAGGGGAGGTCAGCCCCAGCATTTT
TRBJ1-3 TRBV6-5 . 15 TRBD1 CASSSGGASGNTIYF TGTGCCAGCTCCTCAGGGGGCGCATCTGGAAACACCATATATTTT
TRBJ1-4 TRBV19 . 13 . CATSGGPNEKLFF TGTGCCACCTCCGGGGGTCCCAATGAAAAACTGTTTTTT
TRBJ1-1 TRBV18 . 13 . CASSPRGDTEAFF TGTGCCAGCTCACCCCGGGGGGACACTGAAGCTTTCTTT
TRBJ2-5 TRBV9 . 14 TRBD1 CASSGTTGQGTQYF TGTGCCAGCAGCGGAACTACGGGACAGGGGACCCAGTACTTC
TRBJ1-1 TRBV7-8 few 13 . CASSERENTEAFF TGTGCCAGCAGCGAACGGGAGAACACTGAAGCTTTCTTT
TRBJ1-2 TRBV28 . 14 . CASRSTGRNYGYTF TGTGCCAGCAGGTCCACGGGAAGAAACTATGGCTACACCTTC
TRBJ1-2 TRBV5-5 . 13 . CASTTGGAHGYTF TGTGCCAGCACGACGGGGGGAGCCCATGGCTACACCTTC
TRBJ2-1 TRBV29-1 . 14 . CSVATDRSYNEQFF TGCAGCGTTGCTACCGATCGCTCCTACAATGAGCAGTTCTTC
TRBJ2-1 TRBV5-1 . 15 . CASSSTGFEIQEQFF TGCGCCAGCAGCTCCACAGGGTTTGAGATTCAGGAGCAGTTCTTC
TRBJ1-3 TRBV7-9 . 15 TRBD1 CASSLGTGTGNTIYF TGTGCCAGCAGCCTTGGGACAGGGACTGGAAACACCATATATTTT
TRBJ1-6 TRBV30 once 12 . CASGLPTAPLHF TGTGCCTCTGGACTCCCAACGGCACCCCTCCACTTT